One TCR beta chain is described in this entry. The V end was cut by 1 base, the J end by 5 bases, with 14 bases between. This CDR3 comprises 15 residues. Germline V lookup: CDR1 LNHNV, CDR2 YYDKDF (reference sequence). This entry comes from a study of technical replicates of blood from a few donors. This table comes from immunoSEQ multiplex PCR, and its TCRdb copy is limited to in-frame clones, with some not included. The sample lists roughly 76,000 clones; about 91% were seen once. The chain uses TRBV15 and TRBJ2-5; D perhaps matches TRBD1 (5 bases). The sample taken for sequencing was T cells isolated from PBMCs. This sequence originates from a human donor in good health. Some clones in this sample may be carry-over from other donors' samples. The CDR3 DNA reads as TGTGCCACCAGCAGAGGGGTAGGGGTTTATGAGACCCAGTACTTC. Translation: CATSRGVGVYETQYF.